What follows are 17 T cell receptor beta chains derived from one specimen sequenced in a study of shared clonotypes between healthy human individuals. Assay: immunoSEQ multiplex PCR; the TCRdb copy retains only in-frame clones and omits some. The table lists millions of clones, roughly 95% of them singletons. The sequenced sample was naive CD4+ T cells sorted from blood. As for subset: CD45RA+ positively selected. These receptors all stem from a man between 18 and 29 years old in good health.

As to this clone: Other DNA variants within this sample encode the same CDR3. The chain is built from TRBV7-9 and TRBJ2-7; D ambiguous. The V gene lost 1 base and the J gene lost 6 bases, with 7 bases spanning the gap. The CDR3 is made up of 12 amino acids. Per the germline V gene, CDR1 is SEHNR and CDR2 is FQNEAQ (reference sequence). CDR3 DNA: TGTGCCAGCAGCTTAGACTGGCTCGAGCAGTACTTC. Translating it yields CASSLDWLEQYF. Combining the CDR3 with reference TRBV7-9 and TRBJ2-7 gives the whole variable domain DTGVSQNPRHKITKRGQNVTFRCDPISEHNRLYWYRQTLGQGPEFLTYFQNEAQLEKSRLLSDRFSAERPKGSFSTLEIQRTEQGDSAMYLCASSLDWLEQYFGPGTRLTVT.

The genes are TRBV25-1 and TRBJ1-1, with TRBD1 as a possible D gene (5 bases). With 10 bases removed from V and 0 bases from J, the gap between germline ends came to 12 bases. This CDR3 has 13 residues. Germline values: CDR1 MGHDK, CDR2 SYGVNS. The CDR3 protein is CATSGGMNTEAFF. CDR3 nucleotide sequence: TGTGCCACATCTGGGGGTATGAACACTGAAGCTTTCTTT.

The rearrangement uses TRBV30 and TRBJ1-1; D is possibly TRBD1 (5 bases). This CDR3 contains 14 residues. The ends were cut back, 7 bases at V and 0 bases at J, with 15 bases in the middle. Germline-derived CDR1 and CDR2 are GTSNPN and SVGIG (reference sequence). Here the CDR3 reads CAYHRGLMNTEAFF. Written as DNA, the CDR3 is TGTGCCTACCATCGGGGACTCATGAACACTGAAGCTTTCTTT.

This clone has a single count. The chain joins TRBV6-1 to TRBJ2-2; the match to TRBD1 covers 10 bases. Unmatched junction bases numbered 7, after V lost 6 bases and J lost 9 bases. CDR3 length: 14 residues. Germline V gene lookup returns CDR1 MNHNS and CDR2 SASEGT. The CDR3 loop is CASRTGTGARELFF. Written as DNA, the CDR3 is TGTGCCAGCAGGACAGGGACAGGGGCCAGGGAGCTGTTTTTT.

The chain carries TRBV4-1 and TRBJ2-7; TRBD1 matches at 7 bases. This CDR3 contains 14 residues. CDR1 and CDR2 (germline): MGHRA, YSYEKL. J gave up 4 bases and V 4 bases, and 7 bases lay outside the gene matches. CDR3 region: CASSLQGDRYEQYF. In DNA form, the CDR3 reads TGCGCCAGCAGCCTCCAGGGGGATCGGTACGAGCAGTACTTC.

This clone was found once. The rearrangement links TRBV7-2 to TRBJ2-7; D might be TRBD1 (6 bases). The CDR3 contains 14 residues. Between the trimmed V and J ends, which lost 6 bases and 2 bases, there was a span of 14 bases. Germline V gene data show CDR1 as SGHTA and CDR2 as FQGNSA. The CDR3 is CASSLQGSTYEQYF. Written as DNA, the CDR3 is TGTGCCAGCAGTCTACAGGGATCCACCTACGAGCAGTACTTC.

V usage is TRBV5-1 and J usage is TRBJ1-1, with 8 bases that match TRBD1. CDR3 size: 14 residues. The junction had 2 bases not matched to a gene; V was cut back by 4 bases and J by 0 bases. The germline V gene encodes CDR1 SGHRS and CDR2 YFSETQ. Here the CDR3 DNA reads TGCGCCAGCAGCGTGGACAGGGTGAACACTGAAGCTTTCTTT. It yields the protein CASSVDRVNTEAFF.

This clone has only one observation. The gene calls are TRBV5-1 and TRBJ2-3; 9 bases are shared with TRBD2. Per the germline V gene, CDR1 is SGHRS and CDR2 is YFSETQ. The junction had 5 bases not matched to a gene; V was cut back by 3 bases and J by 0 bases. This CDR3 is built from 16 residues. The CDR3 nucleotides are TGCGCCAGCAGCTGGACTAGCGCGGGTAGCACAGATACGCAGTATTTT. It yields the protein CASSWTSAGSTDTQYF.

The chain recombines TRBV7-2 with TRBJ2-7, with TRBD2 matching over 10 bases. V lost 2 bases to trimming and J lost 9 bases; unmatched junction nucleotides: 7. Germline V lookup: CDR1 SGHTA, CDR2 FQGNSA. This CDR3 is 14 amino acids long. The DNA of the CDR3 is TGTGCCAGCAGCTTAAGCGGGAGGGCCGAAGTGCAGTACTTC. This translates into CASSLSGRAEVQYF.

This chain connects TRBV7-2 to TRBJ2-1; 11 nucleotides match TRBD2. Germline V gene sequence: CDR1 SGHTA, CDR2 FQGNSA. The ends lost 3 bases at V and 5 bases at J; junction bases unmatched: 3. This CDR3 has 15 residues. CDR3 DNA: TGTGCCAGCAGCTTTGGGACTAGCGGTAACAATGAGCAGTTCTTC. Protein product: CASSFGTSGNNEQFF.

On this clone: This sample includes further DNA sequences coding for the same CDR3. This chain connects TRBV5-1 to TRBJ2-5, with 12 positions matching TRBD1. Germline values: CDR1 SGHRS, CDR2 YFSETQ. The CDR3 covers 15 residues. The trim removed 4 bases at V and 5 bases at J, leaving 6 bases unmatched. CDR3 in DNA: TGCGCCAGCAGCCCAGGGACAGGGGGCCAGGAGACCCAGTACTTC. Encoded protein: CASSPGTGGQETQYF. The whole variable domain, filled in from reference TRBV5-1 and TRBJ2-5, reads KAGVTQTPRYLIKTRGQQVTLSCSPISGHRSVSWYQQTPGQGLQFLFEYFSETQRNKGNFPGRFSGRQFSNSRSEMNVSTLELGDSALYLCASSPGTGGQETQYFGPGTRLLVL.

Here the CDR3 DNA reads TGTGCCAGCAGCAAAGAGAGGGCGACAAGCTGTGGCTACACCTTC. It encodes CASSKERATSCGYTF. The V and J genes are TRBV21-1 and TRBJ1-2. TRBV21-1 represents a pseudogene. The CDR3 is 15 amino acids.

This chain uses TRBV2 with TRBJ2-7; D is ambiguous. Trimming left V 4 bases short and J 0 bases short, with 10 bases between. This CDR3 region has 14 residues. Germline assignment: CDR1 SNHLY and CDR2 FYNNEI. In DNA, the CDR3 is TGTGCCAGCAGTGTCGACCTTAGCTCCTACGAGCAGTACTTC. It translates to CASSVDLSSYEQYF.

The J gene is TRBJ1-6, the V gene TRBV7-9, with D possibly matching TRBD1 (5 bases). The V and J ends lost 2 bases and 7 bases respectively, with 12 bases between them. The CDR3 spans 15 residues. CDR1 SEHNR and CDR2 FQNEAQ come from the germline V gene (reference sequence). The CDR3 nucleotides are TGTGCCAGCAGCTTATCGGGGGGTAGAAATTCACCCCTCCACTTT. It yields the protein CASSLSGGRNSPLHF.

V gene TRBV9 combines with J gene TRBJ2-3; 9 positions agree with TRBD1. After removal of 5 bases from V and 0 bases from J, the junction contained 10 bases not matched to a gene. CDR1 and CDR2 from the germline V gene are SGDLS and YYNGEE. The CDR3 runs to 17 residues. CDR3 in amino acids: CASSPGGGTGSTDTQYF. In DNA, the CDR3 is TGTGCCAGCAGTCCAGGGGGCGGGACAGGGAGCACAGATACGCAGTATTTT.

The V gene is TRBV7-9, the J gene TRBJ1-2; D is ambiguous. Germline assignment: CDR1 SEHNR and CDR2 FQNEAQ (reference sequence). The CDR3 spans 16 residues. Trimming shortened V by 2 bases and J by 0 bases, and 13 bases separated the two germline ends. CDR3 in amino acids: CASSLMGKDANYGYTF. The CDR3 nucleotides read TGTGCCAGCAGCTTAATGGGAAAGGATGCTAACTATGGCTACACCTTC.

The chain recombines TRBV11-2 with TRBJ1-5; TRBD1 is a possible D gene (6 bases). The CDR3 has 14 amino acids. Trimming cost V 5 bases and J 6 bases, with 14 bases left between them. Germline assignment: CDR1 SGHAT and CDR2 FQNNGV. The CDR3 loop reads CASSPDRSSQPQHF. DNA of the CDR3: TGTGCCAGCAGCCCCGACAGGTCTTCTCAGCCCCAGCATTTT.